This entry is about one T cell receptor (beta chain). Data came from immunoSEQ multiplex PCR; TCRdb stores just in-frame clones and leaves some out. The sample has 98,000 or so clones; approximately 90% are singletons. This record belongs to a study of T cell responses to AZD1222 COVID-19 vaccine. The sequence came from an adult in good health. Sequences were derived from peripheral blood, sampled on day 0 of AZD1222 vaccination.

The CDR3 is CASRVSGAGELFF. In DNA, the CDR3 is TGTGCCAGCAGGGTATCAGGGGCCGGGGAGCTGTTTTTT. The chain carries TRBV25-1 and TRBJ2-2; a weak D match, TRBD1 (6 bases). Germline lookup yields CDR1 MGHDK and CDR2 SYGVNS. This CDR3 is 13 amino acids long. Trimming took off 6 bases at V and 6 bases at J, with 11 bases between the two ends.